One and the same sample provided the 24 T cell receptor beta chains below, sequenced in a study of blood T cell repertoires in COVID-19. Here immunoSEQ multiplex PCR was the method, and the copy in TCRdb shows in-frame clones only, minus some. This table holds tens of thousands of clones, 85% found once. Material: peripheral blood. The receptors come from an older man with acute or convalescent COVID-19.

This sequence joins TRBV2 and TRBJ2-4, with 7 bases that match TRBD1. CDR1 is SNHLY, CDR2 FYNNEI, per germline. This CDR3 is built from 15 residues. V was clipped by 5 bases and J by 1 base; unmatched bases: 5. CDR3 sequence reads: CASSSDRAAKNIQYF. The CDR3 DNA sequence: TGTGCCAGCAGTTCCGACAGGGCGGCCAAAAACATTCAGTACTTC. Looking up the rest from reference TRBV2 and TRBJ2-4 gives the full variable domain: EPEVTQTPSHQVTQMGQEVILRCVPISNHLYFYWYRQILGQKVEFLVSFYNNEISEKSEIFDDQFSVERPDGSNFTLKIRSTKLEDSAMYFCASSSDRAAKNIQYFGAGTRLSVL.

The chain combines TRBV6-6 with TRBJ1-4; weak D call: TRBD1 (6 bases). Germline V gives CDR1 MNHNY, CDR2 SVGAGI (reference sequence). Trimming took off 6 bases at V and 7 bases at J, with 18 bases between the two ends. The CDR3 covers 15 residues. CDR3 nucleotide sequence: TGTGCCAGCAGCACTACCTCGACAGGTGGTGAAAAACTGTTTTTT. This codes for CASSTTSTGGEKLFF.

The chain is built from TRBV15 and TRBJ1-1; tentative D call: TRBD1 (5 bases). Germline V gene sequence: CDR1 LNHNV, CDR2 YYDKDF (reference sequence). The CDR3 loop spans 15 amino acids. V lost 0 bases and J lost 4, with 12 bases in between. The CDR3 reads CATSREGSGATEAFF. For the CDR3, the DNA is TGTGCCACCAGCAGAGAGGGTAGCGGGGCCACTGAAGCTTTCTTT.

This clone was seen a single time. CDR3 in DNA: TGTGCCAGCAGCTTCGATGACAGGGCGGGCCAAGAGACCCAGTACTTC. Amino acids: CASSFDDRAGQETQYF. The chain combines TRBV7-9 with TRBJ2-5, with TRBD1 matching over 7 bases. Trimming took 3 bases from V and 1 from J; bases not matched to a gene: 8. The CDR3 totals 16 residues. Germline assignment: CDR1 SEHNR and CDR2 FQNEAQ (reference sequence).

The V gene is TRBV24-1, the J gene TRBJ2-5; the D gene is possibly TRBD2 (5 bases). There are 16 residues in the CDR3. Germline V CDR1 and CDR2: KGHDR, SFDVKD. Trimming removed 4 bases from V and 2 bases from J, with 16 bases in between. Here the CDR3 DNA reads TGTGCCACCAGTGACCCCGTGAATCGCGGGCAAGAGACCCAGTACTTC. Its protein is CATSDPVNRGQETQYF.

This clone occurred a few times. The rearrangement links TRBV29-1 to TRBJ2-1; TRBD1 aligns across 9 bases. J was trimmed by 4 bases and V by 4 bases; bases with no gene match: 2. In germline, CDR1 is SQVTM, CDR2 ANQGSEA. The CDR3 sequence is 13 residues long. In DNA form, the CDR3 reads TGCAGCGTTGGAGGACAGGGGTACAATGAGCAGTTCTTC. Its translation: CSVGGQGYNEQFF.

This rearrangement joins TRBV5-4 to TRBJ1-1; D ambiguous. Germline loops: CDR1 SGHNT, CDR2 YYREEE (reference sequence). The CDR3 runs 13 residues. Trimming cost V 5 bases and J 4 bases, with 12 bases left between them. CDR3: CASSRWSGTEAFF. In nucleotides, the CDR3 is TGTGCCAGCAGTCGGTGGTCCGGCACTGAAGCTTTCTTT.

This clone appeared a few times. V and J are TRBV28 and TRBJ2-1, with 8 bases matching TRBD1. Germline values: CDR1 MDHEN, CDR2 SYDVKM. This CDR3 has 15 residues. Trimming removed 3 bases from V and 6 bases from J; junction bases left unmatched: 7. The CDR3 reads CASSLGQALPNEQFF. As DNA, the CDR3 is TGTGCCAGCAGTTTGGGACAGGCATTGCCCAATGAGCAGTTCTTC.

V is TRBV18 and J is TRBJ1-1; TRBD1 aligns across 11 bases. V lost 5 bases to trimming and J lost 7 bases; unmatched junction nucleotides: 12. This CDR3 has 16 amino acids. In germline, CDR1 is KGHSH, CDR2 LQKENI. The CDR3 DNA reads as TGTGCCAGCTCATCACAGCCGGACAGGGGGCAGGGTGAAGCTTTCTTT. Translation gives CASSSQPDRGQGEAFF.

The chain employs TRBV5-1 and TRBJ1-1, with D possibly being TRBD1 (6 bases). The CDR3 spans 14 residues. In germline, CDR1 is SGHRS, CDR2 YFSETQ. V gave up 1 base and J gave up 1 base, with 8 bases separating them. CDR3 loop: CASSLTGQNTEAFF. In nucleotides, the CDR3 is TGCGCCAGCAGCTTGACGGGACAGAACACTGAAGCTTTCTTT.

This sequence joins TRBV28 and TRBJ2-4, with D possibly being TRBD2 (5 bases). With 3 bases removed from V and 0 bases from J, the gap between germline ends came to 12 bases. Germline V CDR1 and CDR2: MDHEN, SYDVKM. The CDR3 has 16 amino acids. The CDR3 bases are TGTGCCAGCAGTTTCCCTAAAGGACTAGCCAAAAACATTCAGTACTTC. This codes for CASSFPKGLAKNIQYF.

The rearrangement links TRBV5-4 to TRBJ2-5, with D possibly matching TRBD1 (5 bases). V shed 4 bases and J shed 5 bases, with 15 bases lying between them. Germline CDR1 is SGHNT and CDR2 is YYREEE (reference sequence). CDR3 length equals 14 residues. CDR3 nucleotides: TGTGCCAGCAGCGTTGGACACCCTGGCGAGACCCAGTACTTC. Translating it yields CASSVGHPGETQYF.

This chain uses TRBV7-2 with TRBJ2-5, with D perhaps matching TRBD1 (6 bases). The V gene's germline CDR1 is SGHTA and CDR2 FQGNSA. This CDR3 has 14 residues. V was clipped by 6 bases and J by 1 base, with 12 bases between them. CDR3 bases: TGTGCCAGCAGTTCTACAGGGTTCCAAGAGACCCAGTACTTC. Translating it yields CASSSTGFQETQYF.

The chain has TRBV5-4 and TRBJ2-2; 11 bases align to TRBD1. V was pared by 8 bases and J by 6 bases, with 15 bases of the junction left unmatched. Germline loops: CDR1 SGHNT, CDR2 YYREEE (reference sequence). The CDR3 covers 17 residues. The CDR3 loop is CASKDRGQTQPAGELFF. The CDR3 nucleotides read TGTGCCAGTAAGGACAGGGGGCAGACACAACCCGCCGGGGAGCTGTTTTTT. The full variable domain, completed using reference TRBV5-4 and TRBJ2-2, is ETGVTQSPTHLIKTRGQQVTLRCSSQSGHNTVSWYQQALGQGPQFIFQYYREEENGRGNFPPRFSGLQFPNYSSELNVNALELDDSALYLCASKDRGQTQPAGELFFGEGSRLTVL.

This clone has a single count. The chain recombines TRBV10-3 with TRBJ2-7; D gene ambiguous. V lost 2 bases, J lost 0 bases, and 8 bases lay in between. The CDR3 covers 14 residues. Germline V gives CDR1 ENHRY, CDR2 SYGVKD. CDR3 coding DNA: TGTGCCATCAGTGAGGGAGATTTCTCCTACGAGCAGTACTTC. It yields the protein CAISEGDFSYEQYF.

This clone was counted only a few times. This chain uses TRBV10-1 with TRBJ1-2; 8 nucleotides match TRBD1. There are 11 residues in the CDR3. Germline CDR1 WNHNN, CDR2 SYGVQD (reference sequence). DNA of the CDR3: TGCGTTCCAGGGGGCAACTATGGCTACACCTTC. This sequence encodes CVPGGNYGYTF.

V gene TRBV11-2 combines with J gene TRBJ2-2; 7 bases map to TRBD2. Per the germline V gene, CDR1 is SGHAT and CDR2 is FQNNGV. V dropped 5 bases and J dropped 7; count of bases not matched to a gene: 16. CDR3 length: 17 residues. CDR3 residues: CASSPLGGGWWGGELFF. CDR3 sequence (DNA): TGTGCCAGCAGCCCCCTGGGGGGGGGTTGGTGGGGCGGGGAGCTGTTTTTT.

The genes are TRBV6-4 and TRBJ2-1, with 7 positions matching TRBD2. The V gene end was trimmed by 5 bases and the J gene end by 3 bases; junction bases not matched to a gene: 4. CDR1 and CDR2 from the germline V gene are MRHNA and SNTAGT. There are 14 residues in the CDR3. CDR3 residues: CASSLGLDYNEQFF. In DNA form, the CDR3 reads TGTGCCAGCAGTCTTGGACTAGACTACAATGAGCAGTTCTTC.

V usage is TRBV28 and J usage is TRBJ1-1; 8 positions agree with TRBD1. V lost 5 bases, J lost 4 bases, and 9 bases stayed unmatched. Germline lookup yields CDR1 MDHEN and CDR2 SYDVKM. The CDR3 consists of 15 residues. CDR3 nucleotide sequence: TGTGCCAGCAGTCCCCGGACAGGGACGGGCACTGAAGCTTTCTTT. It specifies CASSPRTGTGTEAFF.

This sequence joins TRBV28 and TRBJ2-7, with 7 positions matching TRBD1. Germline trimming cut 8 bases from V and 3 bases from J; bases unmatched to any gene: 7. The CDR3 runs 13 residues. Germline V CDR1 and CDR2: MDHEN, SYDVKM. This CDR3 reads CASYRGSGYEQYF. For the CDR3, the DNA is TGTGCCAGCTACAGGGGTTCCGGCTACGAGCAGTACTTC. Filled out from reference TRBV28 and TRBJ2-7, the complete variable domain reads DVKVTQSSRYLVKRTGEKVFLECVQDMDHENMFWYRQDPGLGLRLIYFSYDVKMKEKGDIPEGYSVSREKKERFSLILESASTNQTSMYLCASYRGSGYEQYFGPGTRLTVT.

V and J are TRBV30 and TRBJ1-1; 9 nucleotides agree with TRBD1. Trimming removed 5 bases from V and 3 bases from J; junction bases left unmatched: 7. The CDR3 is made up of 14 amino acids. Germline lookup yields CDR1 GTSNPN and CDR2 SVGIG (reference sequence). The CDR3 here is CAWEQNRGHTEAFF. The CDR3, as DNA: TGTGCCTGGGAGCAGAACAGGGGGCACACTGAAGCTTTCTTT.

The rearrangement links TRBV4-1 to TRBJ1-3; the D is unclear. There are 18 residues in the CDR3. CDR1 is MGHRA and CDR2 is YSYEKL in the germline V gene. Between the trimmed V and J ends, which lost 1 base and 0 bases, there was a span of 16 bases. The CDR3 coding sequence is TGCGCCAGCAGCCAAGCCTTTCAGGTCGGGGTCTCTGGAAACACCATATATTTT. Protein: CASSQAFQVGVSGNTIYF.

The chain carries TRBV6-5 and TRBJ2-7; 9 bases agree with TRBD1. The CDR3 extends over 13 amino acids. Looked up from germline, CDR1 is MNHEY and CDR2 is SVGAGI. V dropped 6 bases and J dropped 3; count of bases not matched to a gene: 3. This CDR3 is CASRQTGGYEQYF. The CDR3 nucleotides read TGTGCCAGCAGGCAGACAGGGGGCTACGAGCAGTACTTC.

The chain employs TRBV18 and TRBJ1-1, with 8 bases aligning to TRBD1. Trimming removed 4 bases from V and 5 bases from J; junction bases left unmatched: 9. The CDR3 extends over 15 amino acids. Germline loops: CDR1 KGHSH, CDR2 LQKENI. As DNA, the CDR3 is TGTGCCAGCTCACTGGAGACAGGGGTAGGGACTGAAGCTTTCTTT. This translates into CASSLETGVGTEAFF. The full variable domain, in which reference TRBV18 and TRBJ1-1 provide the parts outside the CDR3, is NAGVMQNPRHLVRRRGQEARLRCSPMKGHSHVYWYRQLPEEGLKFMVYLQKENIIDESGMPKERFSAEFPKEGPSILRIQQVVRGDSAAYFCASSLETGVGTEAFFGQGTRLTVV.